The rows below give T cell receptor beta chains drawn from one sample of a study of tumour-infiltrating T cells in Burkitt lymphoma. The assay was immunoSEQ multiplex PCR, and TCRdb's table has in-frame clones only and misses some. The sample carries approximately 46,000 clones, around 29% recorded once. Sequenced: tumor tissue. These receptors all come from a human donor with Burkitt lymphoma. The CDR3 runs from the conserved cysteine through the conserved F or W. A D gene is named only where the DNA matches it firmly. For some rows the clone size is stated as once, few or many, or as a class when expanded; others skip it.

V gene	clone size	J gene	D gene	CDR3 DNA	CDR3 protein
TRBV19	few	TRBJ2-2	NA	TGTGCCAGTAGGGACCGCGGGGCCGGGGAGCTGTTTTTT	CASRDRGAGELFF
TRBV9	NA	TRBJ1-2	NA	TGTGCCAGCAGCGTAGGTCAGTGGAGGGGCGGAGGCTACACCTTC	CASSVGQWRGGGYTF
TRBV7-2	NA	TRBJ1-6	NA	TGTGCCAGCAGCGCGGAGGCTCGACAGATTCACCCCCTCCACTTT	CASSAEARQIHPLHF
TRBV29-1	NA	TRBJ2-5	NA	TGCAGCGTTGAAGAGATCCGGTACCAAGAGACCCAGTACTTC	CSVEEIRYQETQYF
TRBV10-1	NA	TRBJ1-5	NA	TGCGCCAGCACCTCCCGCCCCCAGCATTTT	CASTSRPQHF
TRBV7-8	few	TRBJ2-2	TRBD2	TGTGCCAGCAGCTCTAGCGGGGGGGCCAGGACCGGGGAGCTGTTTTTT	CASSSSGGARTGELFF
TRBV2	few	TRBJ2-7	NA	TGTGCCAGCCGCGCGGGCGAGCAGTACTTC	CASRAGEQYF
TRBV7-9	NA	TRBJ2-7	NA	TGTGCCAGCACCCCCCCTACCTCTATGAGCTCCTACGAGCAGTACTTC	CASTPPTSMSSYEQYF
TRBV7-3	NA	TRBJ2-1	TRBD1	TGTGCCAGCAGCTTAATCTCAAGGGGGCGTAACAATGAGCAGTTCTTC	CASSLISRGRNNEQFF
TRBV5-8	NA	TRBJ2-2	NA	TGTGCCAGTACCTTCGAGTGGGTGTCCGGGGAGCTGTTTTTT	CASTFEWVSGELFF